This T cell receptor beta chain appears in the sequencing data of a study of graft-versus-host responses after intestinal transplantation. Study-wide context: Grafts that recipients had were multivisceral, liver-intestinal, or isolated intestinal transplants. Among the recipients, all got anti-thymocyte globulin induction and then tacrolimus and steroids for roughly three years.

The germline gives CDR1 GTSNPN, CDR2 SVGIG (reference sequence). The CDR3 spans 13 residues. J gave up 3 bases and V 1 base, and 3 bases lay outside the gene matches. Generated by immunoSEQ multiplex PCR, the TCRdb table keeps only in-frame clones and is missing some. Counted here are over 70,000 clones, approximately 96% occurring once; the ten biggest clones make up over 0.4%. Comments on this clone: Its matching antigen is unknown.

Source: unstimulated CD8+ T cells sorted from spleen or lymph node cells, taken before intestinal transplant. V and J are TRBV30 and TRBJ2-7; 7 nucleotides line up with TRBD2. The source is a human donor who received an intestinal transplant. CDR3 sequence reads: CAWSAGGHYEQYF. CDR3 sequence (DNA): TGTGCCTGGAGTGCGGGGGGTCACTACGAGCAGTACTTC. Together with reference TRBV30 and TRBJ2-7, the CDR3 gives the full variable domain: SQTIHQWPATLVQPVGSPLSLECTVEGTSNPNLYWYRQAAGRGLQLLFYSVGIGQISSEVPQNLSASRPQDRQFILSSKKLLLSDSGFYLCAWSAGGHYEQYFGPGTRLTVT.